The TCR beta chain under discussion was sequenced for a study of blood T cell repertoires in COVID-19. The overall study: Whether acute or convalescent, the COVID-19 samples came from the United States, Italy and Spain. Sources were T cells, B-cell-depleted T cells, or PBMCs; the material itself was cDNA or gDNA.

Original analysis: For nucleated cells, counts were estimated from reference gene primer amplification. Repertoires were generated with immunoSEQ multiplex PCR, while TCRdb's copy carries only in-frame clones and drops some. Clone size and V and J calls were adopted from that table, with D and trimming inferred from the DNA. The sample lists 300,000 to 400,000 clones, roughly 90% occurring once. In Seattle, patients joined the study during active infection and were tracked longitudinally. The CDR3 runs 14 residues. Germline V lookup: CDR1 MNHEY, CDR2 SMNVEV (reference sequence). V trimming: 4 bases; J trimming: 5 bases; junction bases outside the gene matches: 3.

The specimen was peripheral blood. The source is a woman in her seventies with COVID-19, enrolled during active disease. The chain carries TRBV27 and TRBJ2-7, with 12 bases aligning to TRBD1. For the CDR3, the DNA is TGTGCCAGCAGTTGGGGACAGGGGGCTAACGAGCAGTACTTC. It is translated as CASSWGQGANEQYF.